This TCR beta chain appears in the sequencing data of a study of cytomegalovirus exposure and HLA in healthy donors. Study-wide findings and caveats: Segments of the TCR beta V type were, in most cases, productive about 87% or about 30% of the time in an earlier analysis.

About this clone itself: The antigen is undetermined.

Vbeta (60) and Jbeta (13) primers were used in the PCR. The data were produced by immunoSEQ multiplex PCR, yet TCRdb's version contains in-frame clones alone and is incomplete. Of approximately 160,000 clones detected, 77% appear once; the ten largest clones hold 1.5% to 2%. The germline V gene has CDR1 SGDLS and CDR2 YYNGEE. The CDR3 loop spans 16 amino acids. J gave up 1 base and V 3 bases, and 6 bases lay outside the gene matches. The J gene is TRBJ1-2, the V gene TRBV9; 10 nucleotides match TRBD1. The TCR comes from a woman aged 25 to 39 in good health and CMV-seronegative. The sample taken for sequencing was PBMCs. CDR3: CASSAHGQGDNYGYTF. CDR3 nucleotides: TGTGCCAGCAGCGCCCACGGACAGGGGGATAACTATGGCTACACCTTC.